The TCR beta chain described here comes from a study of beta chain features in type 1 diabetes. In regard to this clone: Its antigen is unidentified.

V was trimmed by 1 base and J by 4 bases, leaving 4 bases between them. This CDR3 has 12 amino acids. Germline CDR1 SGHTA, CDR2 FQGNSA. Expressed TCRB transcripts got sequenced, as all isolated RNA was reverse transcribed. Generated by immunoSEQ multiplex PCR, the TCRdb table keeps only in-frame clones and is missing some. The data hold 95,000 to 150,000 clones, with about 17% observed a single time. Study-level points and caveats: Individuals with type 1 diabetes displayed fewer insertions and more deletions at VDJ junctions. The study found moderately but significantly shorter TCRB CDR3s in all four CD4+ subsets of Type 1 diabetes patients.

V usage is TRBV7-2 and J usage is TRBJ2-5, with D unclear. Sequencing was carried out using central memory CD4+ T cells from blood. This receptor was obtained from a man in his thirties or forties with type 1 diabetes. The CDR3 nucleotides read TGTGCCAGCAGCTTAGTCCGAGAGACCCAGTACTTC. As protein: CASSLVRETQYF.